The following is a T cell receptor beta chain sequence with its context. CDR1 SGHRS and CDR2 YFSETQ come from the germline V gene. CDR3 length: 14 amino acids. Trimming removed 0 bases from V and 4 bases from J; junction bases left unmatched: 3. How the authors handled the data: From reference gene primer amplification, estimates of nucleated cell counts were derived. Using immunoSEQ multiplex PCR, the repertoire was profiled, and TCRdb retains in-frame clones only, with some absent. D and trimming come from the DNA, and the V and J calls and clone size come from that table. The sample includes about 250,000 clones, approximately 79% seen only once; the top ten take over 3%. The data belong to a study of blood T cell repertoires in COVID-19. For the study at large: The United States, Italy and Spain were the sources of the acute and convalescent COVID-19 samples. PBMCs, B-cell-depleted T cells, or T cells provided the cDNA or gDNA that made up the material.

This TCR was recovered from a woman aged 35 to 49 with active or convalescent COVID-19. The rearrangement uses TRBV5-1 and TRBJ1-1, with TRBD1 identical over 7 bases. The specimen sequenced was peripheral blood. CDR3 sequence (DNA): TGCGCCAGCAGCTTGGGGGGACAGCTCACTGAAGCTTTCTTT. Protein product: CASSLGGQLTEAFF.